The next 16 T cell receptor beta chains were all read from a single sample in a study of cytomegalovirus exposure and HLA in healthy donors. With 60 Vbeta and 13 Jbeta primers, the PCR was carried out. Method: immunoSEQ multiplex PCR; TCRdb's copy keeps in-frame clones and lacks some. This sample's table has some 140,000 clones. Material for sequencing was PBMCs. The receptor set was obtained from an older woman in good health and CMV-seronegative.

The V gene is TRBV5-1, the J gene TRBJ2-1, with TRBD1 matching 8 bases. The CDR3 length is 14 residues. Germline CDR1 is SGHRS and CDR2 is YFSETQ. The V and J ends lost 4 bases and 6 bases, in that order; junction bases with no gene match: 6. CDR3 residues: CASSLTGGSNEQFF. The CDR3 region has the DNA TGCGCCAGCAGCCTAACAGGGGGTAGCAATGAGCAGTTCTTC. The whole variable domain, remainder taken from reference TRBV5-1 and TRBJ2-1, is KAGVTQTPRYLIKTRGQQVTLSCSPISGHRSVSWYQQTPGQGLQFLFEYFSETQRNKGNFPGRFSGRQFSNSRSEMNVSTLELGDSALYLCASSLTGGSNEQFFGPGTRLTVL.

The V gene is TRBV28, the J gene TRBJ1-2, with 7 bases that match TRBD1. This CDR3 has 15 amino acids. With V trimmed by 4 bases and J by 8 bases, 13 bases remained unmatched. CDR1 MDHEN and CDR2 SYDVKM come from the germline V gene. The CDR3 region has the DNA TGTGCCAGCAGTTCCATAAACTACTACAGGGGAGGCTACACCTTC. It codes for CASSSINYYRGGYTF.

The gene calls are TRBV7-3 and TRBJ2-3, with 9 bases aligning to TRBD1. The CDR3 is made up of 15 amino acids. V dropped 6 bases and J dropped 2; count of bases not matched to a gene: 6. From germline, CDR1 is SGHTA and CDR2 FQGTGA. The DNA for the CDR3 is TGTGCCAGCAGTCCCGGGACAGGGAACACAGATACGCAGTATTTT. Amino acid sequence: CASSPGTGNTDTQYF.

The CDR3 region has the DNA TGTGCCAGCAGGGTGGGAGGGGGAGCAGATACGCAGTATTTT. Its protein product is CASRVGGGADTQYF. The rearrangement links TRBV28 to TRBJ2-3; D may be TRBD2 (7 bases). Trimming took 6 bases from V and 4 from J, leaving 14 bases between them. The germline gives CDR1 MDHEN, CDR2 SYDVKM. The CDR3 has 14 residues.

The chain recombines TRBV7-9 with TRBJ2-3, with 9 positions matching TRBD1. This CDR3 spans 16 amino acids. Unmatched junction bases numbered 7, after V lost 4 bases and J lost 2 bases. Germline lookup yields CDR1 SEHNR and CDR2 FQNEAQ (reference sequence). The DNA for the CDR3 is TGTGCCAGCAGCTCTGGACAGGGGATCTACACAGATACGCAGTATTTT. Translating it yields CASSSGQGIYTDTQYF.

With respect to this clone: This specimen includes other DNA sequences encoding the same CDR3. The CDR3 here is CASSGTGEAFF. The CDR3 DNA reads as TGTGCCAGCAGTGGGACAGGTGAAGCTTTCTTT. The V and J genes are TRBV28 and TRBJ1-1; 8 bases map to TRBD1. The CDR3 is made up of 11 amino acids. The germline V gene has CDR1 MDHEN and CDR2 SYDVKM. V shed 5 bases and J 7 bases; nucleotides not matched to a gene: 0.

The chain links TRBV11-2 to TRBJ2-7, with TRBD1 matching over 10 bases. Looked up from germline, CDR1 is SGHAT and CDR2 is FQNNGV. J was trimmed by 4 bases and V by 6 bases; bases with no gene match: 9. This CDR3 comprises 15 residues. The CDR3 region has the DNA TGTGCCAGCAGACCCGGACAGGGGGTTATTTACGAGCAGTACTTC. Translated: CASRPGQGVIYEQYF. The full variable domain, its missing parts supplied by reference TRBV11-2 and TRBJ2-7, is EAGVAQSPRYKIIEKRQSVAFWCNPISGHATLYWYQQILGQGPKLLIQFQNNGVVDDSQLPKDRFSAERLKGVDSTLKIQPAKLEDSAVYLCASRPGQGVIYEQYFGPGTRLTVT.

The chain is built from TRBV5-1 and TRBJ2-7; D is perhaps TRBD1 (5 bases). Trimming shortened V by 6 bases and J by 5 bases, and 18 bases separated the two germline ends. Germline CDR1 and CDR2: SGHRS and YFSETQ. The CDR3 spans 14 residues. As DNA, the CDR3 is TGCGCCAGCAAGACCCAACAGGTGACCGACGAGCAGTACTTC. It is translated as CASKTQQVTDEQYF.

The chain has TRBV2 and TRBJ1-5, with D hard to call. CDR3 size: 13 residues. Trimming stripped 1 base from V and 7 bases from J, with 8 bases between. The germline CDR1 and CDR2 sequences are SNHLY and FYNNEI. The CDR3 nucleotides read TGTGCCAGCAGTGAAGGGCGGCGGCAGCCCCAGCATTTT. Translation: CASSEGRRQPQHF.

This chain connects TRBV7-2 to TRBJ1-5, with 7 bases that match TRBD1. Per the germline V gene, CDR1 is SGHTA and CDR2 is FQGNSA. The CDR3 has 14 amino acids. V trimming: 5 bases; J trimming: 4 bases; junction bases outside the gene matches: 5. In DNA, the CDR3 is TGTGCCAGCAGCGCCGGGACAGCAAATCAGCCCCAGCATTTT. The encoded protein is CASSAGTANQPQHF.

This chain joins TRBV20-1 and TRBJ2-1; D perhaps matches TRBD2 (6 bases). Trimming pared 1 base from V and 8 bases from J, leaving 6 bases between. In germline, CDR1 is DFQATT, CDR2 SNEGSKA (reference sequence). This CDR3 is built from 11 residues. This chain's CDR3 is CSARVADEQFF. The CDR3 DNA sequence: TGCAGTGCTAGAGTAGCGGATGAGCAGTTCTTC.

This chain links TRBV28 with TRBJ1-2; D call uncertain. Germline CDR1 reads MDHEN; CDR2 reads SYDVKM. V lost 3 bases, J lost 3 bases, and 5 bases lay in between. The CDR3 extends over 12 amino acids. Here the CDR3 reads CASSLSYYGYTF. CDR3 in DNA: TGTGCCAGCAGTTTGAGTTACTATGGCTACACCTTC.

Written as DNA, the CDR3 is TGTGCCTGGAGTGTAATTCGTCAGCAAGAGACCCAGTACTTC. Its translation is CAWSVIRQQETQYF. This chain connects TRBV30 to TRBJ2-5; D gene uncertain. This CDR3 is 14 amino acids long. The V end lost 0 bases, the J end lost 2 bases, and 10 bases lay between the germline ends. The germline V gene has CDR1 GTSNPN and CDR2 SVGIG (reference sequence).

The CDR3 coding sequence is TGCGCCAGCAGTCCACAGGGGAAGGACACCGGGGAGCTGTTTTTT. Its translation: CASSPQGKDTGELFF. The V gene is TRBV10-1, the J gene TRBJ2-2; 7 bases are shared with TRBD1. Germline CDR1 is WNHNN and CDR2 is SYGVQD (reference sequence). This CDR3 has 15 amino acids. V lost 5 bases to trimming and J lost 3 bases; unmatched junction nucleotides: 6.

In DNA form, the CDR3 reads TGCGCCAGCAGCTTGGAGTTGCCGGGGAACACCGGGGAGCTGTTTTTT. This translates into CASSLELPGNTGELFF. V gene TRBV5-1 combines with J gene TRBJ2-2; D gene unclear. Trimming stripped 0 bases from V and 1 base from J, with 10 bases between. CDR1 is SGHRS, CDR2 YFSETQ, per germline. The CDR3 runs 16 residues.

This chain joins TRBV19 and TRBJ1-2; possible D gene TRBD1, 6 bases. This CDR3 comprises 12 residues. Germline-derived CDR1 and CDR2 are LNHDA and SQIVND (reference sequence). The CDR3 sequence is CAAGRGNYGYTF. Written as DNA, the CDR3 is TGTGCTGCTGGAAGGGGGAACTATGGCTACACCTTC.